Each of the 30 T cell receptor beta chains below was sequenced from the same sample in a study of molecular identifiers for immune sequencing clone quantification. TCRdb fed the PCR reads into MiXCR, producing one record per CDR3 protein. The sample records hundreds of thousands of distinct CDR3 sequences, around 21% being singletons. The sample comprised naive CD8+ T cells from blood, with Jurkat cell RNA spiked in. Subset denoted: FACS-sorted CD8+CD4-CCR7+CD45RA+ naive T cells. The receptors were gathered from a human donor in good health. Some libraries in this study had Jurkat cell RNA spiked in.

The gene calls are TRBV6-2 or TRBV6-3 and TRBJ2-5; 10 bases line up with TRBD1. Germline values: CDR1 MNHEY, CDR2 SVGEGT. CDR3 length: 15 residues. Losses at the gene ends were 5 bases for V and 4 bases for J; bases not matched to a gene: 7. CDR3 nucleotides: TGTGCCAGCAGTCGGGACAGGGGCTGGGCAGAGACCCAGTACTTC. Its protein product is CASSRDRGWAETQYF.

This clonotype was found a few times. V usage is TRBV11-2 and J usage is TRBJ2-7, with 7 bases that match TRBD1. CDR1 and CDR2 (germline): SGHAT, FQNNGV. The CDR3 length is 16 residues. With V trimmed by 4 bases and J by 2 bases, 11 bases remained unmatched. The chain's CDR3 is CASSSFESGQPYEQYF. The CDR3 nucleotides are TGTGCCAGCAGCTCCTTTGAATCGGGACAGCCCTACGAGCAGTACTTC.

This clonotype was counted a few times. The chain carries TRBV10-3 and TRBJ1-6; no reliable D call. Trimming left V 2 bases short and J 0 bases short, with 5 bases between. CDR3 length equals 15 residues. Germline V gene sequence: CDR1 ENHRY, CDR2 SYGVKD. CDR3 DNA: TGTGCCATCAGTGAGGAGAGCTCCTATAATTCACCCCTCCACTTT. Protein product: CAISEESSYNSPLHF.

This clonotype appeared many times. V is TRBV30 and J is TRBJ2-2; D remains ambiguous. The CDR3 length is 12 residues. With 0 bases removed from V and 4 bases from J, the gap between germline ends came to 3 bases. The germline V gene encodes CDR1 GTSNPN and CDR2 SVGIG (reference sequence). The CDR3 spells CAWSVRTGELFF. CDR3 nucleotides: TGTGCCTGGAGTGTACGCACCGGGGAGCTGTTTTTT.

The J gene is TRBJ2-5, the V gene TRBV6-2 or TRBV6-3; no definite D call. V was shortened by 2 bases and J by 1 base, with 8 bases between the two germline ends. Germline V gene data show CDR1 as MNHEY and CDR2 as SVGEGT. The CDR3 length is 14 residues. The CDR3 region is CASSYLLGQETQYF. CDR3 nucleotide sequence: TGTGCCAGCAGTTACCTCTTGGGCCAAGAGACCCAGTACTTC.

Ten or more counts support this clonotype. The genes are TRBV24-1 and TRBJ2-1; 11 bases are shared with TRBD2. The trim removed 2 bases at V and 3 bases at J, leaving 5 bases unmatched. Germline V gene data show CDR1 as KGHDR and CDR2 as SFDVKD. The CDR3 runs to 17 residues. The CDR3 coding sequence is TGTGCCACCAGTGATTCGACTAGCGGGATAAACTACAATGAGCAGTTCTTC. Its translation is CATSDSTSGINYNEQFF.

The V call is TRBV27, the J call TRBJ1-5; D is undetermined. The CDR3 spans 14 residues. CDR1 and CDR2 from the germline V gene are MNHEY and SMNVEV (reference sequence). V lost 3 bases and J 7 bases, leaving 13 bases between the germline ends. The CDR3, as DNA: TGTGCCAGCAGTTTTCAGGAGGGTCGCCAGCCCCAGCATTTT. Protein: CASSFQEGRQPQHF.

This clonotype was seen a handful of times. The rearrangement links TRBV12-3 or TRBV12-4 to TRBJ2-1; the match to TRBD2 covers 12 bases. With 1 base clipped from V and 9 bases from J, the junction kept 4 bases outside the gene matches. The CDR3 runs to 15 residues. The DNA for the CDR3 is TGTGCCAGCAGTTTAGGCCTAGCGGGGGGGGGTGAGCAGTTCTTC. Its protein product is CASSLGLAGGGEQFF.

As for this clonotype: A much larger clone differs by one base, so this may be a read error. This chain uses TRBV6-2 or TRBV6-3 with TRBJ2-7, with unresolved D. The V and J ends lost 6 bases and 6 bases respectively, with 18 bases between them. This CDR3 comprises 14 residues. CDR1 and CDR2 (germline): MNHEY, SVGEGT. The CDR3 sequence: CASSLLKGRREQYF. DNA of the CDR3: TGTGCCAGCAGCTTACTTAAGGGAAGGCGCGAGCAGTACTTC.

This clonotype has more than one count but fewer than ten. The CDR3 DNA reads TGTGCCAGCAGCCAAGGCTTCGGACAGGGTCACGCCTACGAGCAGTACTTC. This encodes CASSQGFGQGHAYEQYF. The rearrangement joins TRBV3-1 to TRBJ2-7; 8 nucleotides agree with TRBD1. This CDR3 has 17 residues. Losses at the gene ends were 1 base for V and 2 bases for J; bases not matched to a gene: 10. CDR1 is LGHDT and CDR2 is YNNKEL in the germline V gene (reference sequence).

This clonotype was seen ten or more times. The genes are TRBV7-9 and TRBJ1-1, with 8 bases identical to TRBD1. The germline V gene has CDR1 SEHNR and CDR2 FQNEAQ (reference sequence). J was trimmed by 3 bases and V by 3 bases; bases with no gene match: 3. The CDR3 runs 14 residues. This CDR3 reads CASSFQGAYTEAFF. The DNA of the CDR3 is TGTGCCAGCAGCTTTCAGGGGGCTTACACTGAAGCTTTCTTT.

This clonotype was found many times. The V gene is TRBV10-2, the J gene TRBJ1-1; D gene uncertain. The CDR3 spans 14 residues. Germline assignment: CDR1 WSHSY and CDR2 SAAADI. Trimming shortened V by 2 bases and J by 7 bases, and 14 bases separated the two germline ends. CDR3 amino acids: CASSEHPVGSEAFF. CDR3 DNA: TGCGCCAGCAGTGAGCACCCGGTAGGAAGTGAAGCTTTCTTT.

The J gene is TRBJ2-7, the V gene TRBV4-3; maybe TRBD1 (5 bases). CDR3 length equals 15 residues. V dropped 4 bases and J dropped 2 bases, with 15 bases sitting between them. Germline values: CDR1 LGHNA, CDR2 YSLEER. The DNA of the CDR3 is TGCGCCAGCAGCCCCGATCGACAGCTTACCTACGAGCAGTACTTC. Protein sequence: CASSPDRQLTYEQYF.

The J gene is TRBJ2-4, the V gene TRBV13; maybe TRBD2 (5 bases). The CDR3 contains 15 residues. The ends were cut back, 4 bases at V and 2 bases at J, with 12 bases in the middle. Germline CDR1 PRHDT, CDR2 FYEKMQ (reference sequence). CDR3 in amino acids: CASSSFTSSKNIQYF. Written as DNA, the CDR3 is TGTGCCAGCAGCTCCTTCACTAGTTCCAAAAACATTCAGTACTTC.

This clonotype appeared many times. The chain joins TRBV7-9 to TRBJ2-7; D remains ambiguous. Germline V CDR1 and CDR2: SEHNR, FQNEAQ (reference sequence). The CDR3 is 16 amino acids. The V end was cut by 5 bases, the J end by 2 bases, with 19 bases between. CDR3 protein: CASSLSPARDTYEQYF. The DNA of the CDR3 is TGTGCCAGCAGCCTATCCCCGGCGCGCGATACCTACGAGCAGTACTTC.

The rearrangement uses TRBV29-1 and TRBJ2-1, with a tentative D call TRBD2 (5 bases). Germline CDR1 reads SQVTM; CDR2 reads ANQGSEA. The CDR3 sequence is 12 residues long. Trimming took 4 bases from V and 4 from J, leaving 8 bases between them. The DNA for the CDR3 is TGCAGCGTTGGGACTGCGTACAATGAGCAGTTCTTC. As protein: CSVGTAYNEQFF.

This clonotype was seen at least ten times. CDR3 sequence (DNA): TGCAGCGTTAGAATGACCACAGATACGCAGTATTTT. It yields the protein CSVRMTTDTQYF. The chain has TRBV29-1 and TRBJ2-3, with unresolved D. This CDR3 is built from 12 residues. Per the germline V gene, CDR1 is SQVTM and CDR2 is ANQGSEA. Trimming pared 5 bases from V and 2 bases from J, leaving 8 bases between.

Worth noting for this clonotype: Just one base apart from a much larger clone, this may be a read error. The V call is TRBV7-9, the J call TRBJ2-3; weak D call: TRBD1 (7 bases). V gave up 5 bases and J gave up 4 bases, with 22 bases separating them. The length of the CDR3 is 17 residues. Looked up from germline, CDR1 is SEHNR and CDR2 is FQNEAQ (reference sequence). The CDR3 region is CASSQLTPGGLADTQYF. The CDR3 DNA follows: TGTGCCAGCAGCCAATTAACCCCAGGGGGACTCGCAGATACGCAGTATTTT.

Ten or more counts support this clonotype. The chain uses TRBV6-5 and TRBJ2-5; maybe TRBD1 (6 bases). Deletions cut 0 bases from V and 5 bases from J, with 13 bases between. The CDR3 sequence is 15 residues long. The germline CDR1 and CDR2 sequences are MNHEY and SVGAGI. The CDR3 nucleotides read TGTGCCAGCAGTTACTCGACAGGCGTGACCGAGACCCAGTACTTC. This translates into CASSYSTGVTETQYF.

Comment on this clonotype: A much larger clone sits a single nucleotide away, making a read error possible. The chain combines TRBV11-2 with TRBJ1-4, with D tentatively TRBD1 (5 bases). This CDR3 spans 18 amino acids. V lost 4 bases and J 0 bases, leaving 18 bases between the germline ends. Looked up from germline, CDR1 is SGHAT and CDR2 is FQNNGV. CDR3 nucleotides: TGTGCCAGCAGCTGGGACGGGGTAGGAACCTCAACTAATGAAAAACTGTTTTTT. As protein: CASSWDGVGTSTNEKLFF. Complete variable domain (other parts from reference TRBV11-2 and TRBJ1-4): EAGVAQSPRYKIIEKRQSVAFWCNPISGHATLYWYQQILGQGPKLLIQFQNNGVVDDSQLPKDRFSAERLKGVDSTLKIQPAKLEDSAVYLCASSWDGVGTSTNEKLFFGSGTQLSVL.

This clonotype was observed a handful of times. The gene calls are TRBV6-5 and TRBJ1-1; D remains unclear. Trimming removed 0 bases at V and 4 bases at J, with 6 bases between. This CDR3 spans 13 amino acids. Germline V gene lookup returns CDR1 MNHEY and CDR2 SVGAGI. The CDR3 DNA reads TGTGCCAGCAGTTACTCTGTTGGCACTGAAGCTTTCTTT. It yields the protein CASSYSVGTEAFF.

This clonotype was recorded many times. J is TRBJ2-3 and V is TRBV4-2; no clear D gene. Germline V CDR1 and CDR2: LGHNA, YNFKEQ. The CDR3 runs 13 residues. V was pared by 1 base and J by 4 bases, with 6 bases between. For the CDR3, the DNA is TGTGCCAGCAGCCAAGTCCGCGCAGATACGCAGTATTTT. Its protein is CASSQVRADTQYF.

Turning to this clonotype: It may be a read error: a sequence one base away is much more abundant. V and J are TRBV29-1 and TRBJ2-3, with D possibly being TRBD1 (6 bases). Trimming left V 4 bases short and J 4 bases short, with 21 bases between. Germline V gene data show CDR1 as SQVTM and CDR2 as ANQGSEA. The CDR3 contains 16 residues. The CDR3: CSVGDQGKKLSDTQYF. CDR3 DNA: TGCAGCGTTGGAGACCAGGGGAAAAAGCTCTCAGATACGCAGTATTTT.

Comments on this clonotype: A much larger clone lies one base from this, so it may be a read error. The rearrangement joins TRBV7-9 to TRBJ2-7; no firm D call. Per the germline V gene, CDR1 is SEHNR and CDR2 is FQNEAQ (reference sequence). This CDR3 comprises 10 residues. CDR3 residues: CASSPLGQHF. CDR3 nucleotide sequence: TGTGCCAGCAGCCCCCTAGGGCAGCACTTC.

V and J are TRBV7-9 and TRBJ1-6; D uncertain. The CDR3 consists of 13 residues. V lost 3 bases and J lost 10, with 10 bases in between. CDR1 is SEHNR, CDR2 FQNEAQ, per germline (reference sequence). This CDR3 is CASSFRVDSPLHF. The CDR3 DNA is TGTGCCAGCAGCTTTAGGGTGGACTCACCCCTCCACTTT.

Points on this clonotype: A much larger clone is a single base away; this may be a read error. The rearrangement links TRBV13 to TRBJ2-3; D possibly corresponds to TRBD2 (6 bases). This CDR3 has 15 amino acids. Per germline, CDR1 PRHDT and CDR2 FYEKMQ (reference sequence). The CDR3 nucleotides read TGTGCCAGCTGCTTCCGGGACTCATATACAGATACGCAGTATTTT. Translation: CASCFRDSYTDTQYF. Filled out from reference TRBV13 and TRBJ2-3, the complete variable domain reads AAGVIQSPRHLIKEKRETATLKCYPIPRHDTVYWYQQGPGQDPQFLISFYEKMQSDKGSIPDRFSAQQFSDYHSELNMSSLELGDSALYFCASCFRDSYTDTQYFGPGTRLTVL.

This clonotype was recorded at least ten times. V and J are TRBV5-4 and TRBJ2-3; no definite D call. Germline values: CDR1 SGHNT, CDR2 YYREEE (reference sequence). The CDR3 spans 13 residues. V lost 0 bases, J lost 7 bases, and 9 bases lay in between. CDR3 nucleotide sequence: TGTGCCAGCAGCTTGGCCTCTGCCAATACGCAGTATTTT. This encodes CASSLASANTQYF.

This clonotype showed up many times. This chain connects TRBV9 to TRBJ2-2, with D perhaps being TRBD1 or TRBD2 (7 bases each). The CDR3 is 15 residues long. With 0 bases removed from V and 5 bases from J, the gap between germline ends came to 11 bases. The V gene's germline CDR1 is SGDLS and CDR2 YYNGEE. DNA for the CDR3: TGTGCCAGCAGCGTAGCCAGGGGGGGTACCGGGGAGCTGTTTTTT. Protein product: CASSVARGGTGELFF.

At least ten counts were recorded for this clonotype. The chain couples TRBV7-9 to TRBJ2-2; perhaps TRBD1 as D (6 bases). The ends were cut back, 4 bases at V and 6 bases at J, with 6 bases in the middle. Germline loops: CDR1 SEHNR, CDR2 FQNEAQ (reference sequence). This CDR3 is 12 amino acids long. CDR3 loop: CASSWGPGELFF. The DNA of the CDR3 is TGTGCCAGCAGCTGGGGGCCCGGGGAGCTGTTTTTT.

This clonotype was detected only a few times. The CDR3 sequence is CSARAPDPGEGPWREQYF. The CDR3 DNA follows: TGCAGTGCTAGAGCTCCGGATCCGGGGGAGGGCCCTTGGAGGGAGCAGTACTTC. This chain uses TRBV20-1 with TRBJ2-7; 7 positions agree with TRBD2. Trimming removed 1 base from V and 7 bases from J; junction bases left unmatched: 22. Germline-derived CDR1 and CDR2 are DFQATT and SNEGSKA (reference sequence). The CDR3 extends over 18 amino acids.